These 27 T cell receptor beta chains were sequenced from one sample in a study of blood T cell repertoires in COVID-19. The table came from immunoSEQ multiplex PCR; TCRdb's copy has only in-frame clones and leaves some out. The sample lists a few hundred thousand clones, around 90% seen once, with about 5% in the top ten. Sequencing used PBMCs or T cells enriched from blood (not recorded which). The origin of the receptors is a young man who had recovered from COVID-19.

The genes are TRBV19 and TRBJ2-5; 10 bases are a match to TRBD2. Per the germline V gene, CDR1 is LNHDA and CDR2 is SQIVND (reference sequence). The V segment lost 3 bases and the J segment 0 bases; nucleotides outside the gene matches: 10. The CDR3 consists of 18 residues. The CDR3, as DNA: TGTGCCAGTAGTATCCGCCTAGCGGGGGAGCTCTACCAAGAGACCCAGTACTTC. The encoded protein is CASSIRLAGELYQETQYF.

The J gene is TRBJ1-4, the V gene TRBV15, with 8 bases lining up with TRBD1. Germline-derived CDR1 and CDR2 are LNHNV and YYDKDF (reference sequence). There are 16 residues in the CDR3. V shed 0 bases and J 8 bases; nucleotides not matched to a gene: 8. CDR3 protein: CATSRDLGQGEEKLFF. DNA for the CDR3: TGTGCCACCAGCAGAGATCTCGGACAGGGTGAAGAAAAACTGTTTTTT.

This chain uses TRBV28 with TRBJ1-5; 7 nucleotides align to TRBD1. This CDR3 spans 14 amino acids. Germline assignment: CDR1 MDHEN and CDR2 SYDVKM. Losses at the gene ends were 6 bases for V and 9 bases for J; bases not matched to a gene: 11. CDR3 DNA: TGTGCCAGCAGGGATAACAGGGGACCGCGGCCCCAGCATTTT. Translating gives CASRDNRGPRPQHF.

This clone was recorded only once. V is TRBV9 and J is TRBJ2-7; 7 nucleotides agree with TRBD1. V was pared by 4 bases and J by 1 base, with 8 bases of the junction left unmatched. The CDR3 has 15 amino acids. Looked up from germline, CDR1 is SGDLS and CDR2 is YYNGEE. CDR3 sequence (DNA): TGTGCCAGCAGCCCCGATGACAGGGTATCCTACGAGCAGTACTTC. This encodes CASSPDDRVSYEQYF.

The rearrangement joins TRBV12-5 to TRBJ1-2; TRBD1 agrees at 7 bases. Germline lookup yields CDR1 LGHNT and CDR2 FRNRAP. The J segment lost 6 bases and the V segment lost 2 bases, leaving 3 bases of the junction unmatched. This CDR3 spans 13 amino acids. The CDR3 here is CASGLSGGHGYTF. The CDR3 DNA follows: TGTGCTAGTGGTTTGTCAGGGGGGCATGGCTACACCTTC.

The rearrangement uses TRBV5-1 and TRBJ1-1; unclear D gene. V lost 0 bases to trimming and J lost 1 base, with 7 bases between them. CDR1 and CDR2 from the germline V gene are SGHRS and YFSETQ. The CDR3 consists of 14 residues. The CDR3 reads CASSLGPPNTEAFF. CDR3 DNA sequence: TGCGCCAGCAGCTTGGGGCCGCCGAACACTGAAGCTTTCTTT.

This clone was recorded a few times. J is TRBJ2-7 and V is TRBV5-8; D unclear. In germline, CDR1 is SGHTS, CDR2 YDEGEE. The germline V and J ends were trimmed by 3 bases and 9 bases, with 22 bases remaining between them. This CDR3 has 15 residues. CDR3 bases: TGTGCCAGCAGCTCCCTCCATAACAGACACGCGTGGCAGTACTTC. Residues: CASSSLHNRHAWQYF.

The chain is built from TRBV3-1 (or the pseudogene TRBV3-2) and TRBJ2-5; the match to TRBD2 covers 12 bases. The CDR3 extends over 16 amino acids. CDR1 and CDR2 (germline): LGHDT, YNNKEL (reference sequence). The V gene end was trimmed by 1 base and the J gene end by 5 bases; junction bases not matched to a gene: 5. CDR3 coding DNA: TGTGCCAGCAGCCAAGGGCTAGCGGGGGGGAGGGAGACCCAGTACTTC. Protein product: CASSQGLAGGRETQYF.

V gene TRBV30 combines with J gene TRBJ1-2, with D hard to call. CDR1 is GTSNPN, CDR2 SVGIG, per germline (reference sequence). The V end lost 0 bases, the J end lost 8 bases, and 19 bases lay between the germline ends. The CDR3 sequence is 15 residues long. The CDR3: CAWSVLSPPAGGYTF. CDR3 DNA: TGTGCCTGGAGTGTACTCTCACCGCCAGCGGGGGGCTACACCTTC.

CDR3 sequence (DNA): TGTGCCAGCCAGAAGACTAGCGCAATTGCTTTCTCCTACAATGAGCAGTTCTTC. This translates into CASQKTSAIAFSYNEQFF. The chain combines TRBV11-2 with TRBJ2-1; TRBD2 aligns across 8 bases. The germline V gene has CDR1 SGHAT and CDR2 FQNNGV. V gave up 8 bases and J gave up 0 bases; unmatched junction bases: 15. This CDR3 has 18 amino acids.

The chain's CDR3 is CASRLVKDSDNQPQHF. The CDR3 DNA sequence: TGTGCAAGTCGCTTAGTAAAGGACAGTGACAATCAGCCCCAGCATTTT. The chain uses TRBV12-2 and TRBJ1-5; the table's D gene call, TRBD1, was not cross checked with the DNA. TRBV12-2 is described as a pseudogene. The CDR3 length is 16 residues.

This clone was picked up one time. The chain combines TRBV5-4 with TRBJ1-3; maybe TRBD1 (6 bases). Trimming removed 3 bases from V and 3 bases from J, with 10 bases in between. Germline CDR1 SGHNT, CDR2 YYREEE (reference sequence). The CDR3 length is 14 residues. The CDR3 spells CASSSTGSGNTIYF. The DNA for the CDR3 is TGTGCCAGCAGCTCCACAGGGAGTGGAAACACCATATATTTT.

This chain links TRBV24-1 with TRBJ2-1, with 7 positions matching TRBD1. There are 17 residues in the CDR3. Looked up from germline, CDR1 is KGHDR and CDR2 is SFDVKD. After removal of 6 bases from V and 4 bases from J, the junction contained 14 bases not matched to a gene. CDR3 sequence reads: CATSQARGTAIYNEQFF. The CDR3 DNA reads TGTGCCACCAGTCAGGCCCGTGGGACAGCCATTTACAATGAGCAGTTCTTC.

This rearrangement joins TRBV7-8 to TRBJ1-5; D uncertain. Trimming removed 5 bases from V and 2 bases from J, with 16 bases in between. The CDR3 is made up of 16 amino acids. CDR1 is SGHVS and CDR2 is FQNEAQ in the germline V gene. The CDR3 here is CASSPREGFGNQPQHF. CDR3 in DNA: TGTGCCAGCAGCCCCCGGGAGGGCTTTGGCAATCAGCCCCAGCATTTT.

The chain joins TRBV7-8 to TRBJ1-2; tentative D call: TRBD1 (6 bases). V was shortened by 1 base and J by 6 bases, with 12 bases between the two germline ends. This CDR3 has 14 residues. Germline CDR1 is SGHVS and CDR2 is FQNEAQ. CDR3 bases: TGTGCCAGCAGCTTAGAGGGGGAGATGAATGGCTACACCTTC. This gives the protein CASSLEGEMNGYTF.

The CDR3 DNA reads as TGTGCCAGCAGCTTACACCATACAGCCTATGGCTACACCTTC. The encoded protein is CASSLHHTAYGYTF. V usage is TRBV13 and J usage is TRBJ1-2, with D unclear. The CDR3 extends over 14 amino acids. Trimming cost V 2 bases and J 4 bases, with 11 bases left between them. The germline V gene has CDR1 PRHDT and CDR2 FYEKMQ (reference sequence).

The gene calls are TRBV12-5 and TRBJ2-5, with 7 bases aligning to TRBD1. The CDR3 length is 17 residues. The germline CDR1 and CDR2 sequences are LGHNT and FRNRAP. The V gene end was trimmed by 2 bases and the J gene end by 2 bases; junction bases not matched to a gene: 11. Here the CDR3 reads CASGLILTGETQETQYF. The CDR3 bases are TGTGCTAGTGGTTTGATCCTTACAGGGGAGACACAAGAGACCCAGTACTTC.

The chain is built from TRBV6-5 and TRBJ1-1; D is undetermined. V lost 0 bases and J 4 bases, leaving 9 bases between the germline ends. The CDR3 runs 14 residues. Germline V lookup: CDR1 MNHEY, CDR2 SVGAGI. CDR3 sequence: CASSYSGEGTEAFF. For the CDR3, the DNA is TGTGCCAGCAGTTACTCCGGGGAGGGCACTGAAGCTTTCTTT.

This clone turned up a few times. The chain employs TRBV6-5 and TRBJ1-2; a weak D match, TRBD1 (5 bases). V was pared by 6 bases and J by 6 bases, with 17 bases between. CDR1 is MNHEY and CDR2 is SVGAGI in the germline V gene. This CDR3 has 14 amino acids. CDR3 nucleotide sequence: TGTGCCAGCAGGCTTGCGGGGCGCGATCATGGCTACACCTTC. This codes for CASRLAGRDHGYTF.

The chain couples TRBV12-3 or TRBV12-4 to TRBJ2-3; no definite D call. V lost 3 bases and J lost 4, with 8 bases in between. This CDR3 has 13 amino acids. For the CDR3, the DNA is TGTGCCAGCAGTTTTGGGCTCGCAGATACGCAGTATTTT. Protein: CASSFGLADTQYF.

The rearrangement joins TRBV2 to TRBJ1-4, with a possible D match to TRBD1 (5 bases). Germline V gene data show CDR1 as SNHLY and CDR2 as FYNNEI. This CDR3 has 15 amino acids. The V end lost 2 bases, the J end lost 7 bases, and 14 bases lay between the germline ends. CDR3 coding DNA: TGTGCCAGCAGTGAACAGGGCGAGTCGGTTGAAAAACTGTTTTTT. It specifies CASSEQGESVEKLFF.

This clone was counted once. This sequence joins TRBV19 and TRBJ2-2, with 10 bases fitting TRBD1. There are 15 residues in the CDR3. With 4 bases clipped from V and 7 bases from J, the junction kept 6 bases outside the gene matches. CDR1 and CDR2 (germline): LNHDA, SQIVND (reference sequence). This chain's CDR3 is CASSKDRGPDGELFF. In DNA form, the CDR3 reads TGTGCCAGTAGTAAAGACAGGGGGCCAGACGGGGAGCTGTTTTTT. Variable domain in full (rest from reference TRBV19 and TRBJ2-2): DGGITQSPKYLFRKEGQNVTLSCEQNLNHDAMYWYRQDPGQGLRLIYYSQIVNDFQKGDIAEGYSVSREKKESFPLTVTSAQKNPTAFYLCASSKDRGPDGELFFGEGSRLTVL.

This chain connects TRBV6-5 to TRBJ1-1; TRBD1 matches at 10 bases. Germline-derived CDR1 and CDR2 are MNHEY and SVGAGI. This CDR3 is built from 14 residues. With 7 bases clipped from V and 10 bases from J, the junction kept 12 bases outside the gene matches. For the CDR3, the DNA is TGTGCCAGCATTTTGACAGGGGGCTCAATGGGAGCTTTCTTT. Translated: CASILTGGSMGAFF.

This clone was picked up one time. V and J are TRBV7-9 and TRBJ2-1; 11 nucleotides align to TRBD2. Losses at the gene ends were 0 bases for V and 4 bases for J; bases not matched to a gene: 5. Germline V CDR1 and CDR2: SEHNR, FQNEAQ (reference sequence). CDR3 length: 17 residues. This CDR3 reads CASSLASGLADYNEQFF. CDR3 sequence (DNA): TGTGCCAGCAGCTTAGCGTCGGGACTAGCGGATTACAATGAGCAGTTCTTC.

The chain couples TRBV5-5 to TRBJ2-7; 7 bases agree with TRBD1. The junction had 7 bases not matched to a gene; V was cut back by 2 bases and J by 2 bases. The germline gives CDR1 SGHKS, CDR2 YYEKEE (reference sequence). The CDR3 has 15 residues. The CDR3 bases are TGTGCCAGCAGCTTCGGGACAGCTAACACCTACGAGCAGTACTTC. It translates to CASSFGTANTYEQYF.

This clone was counted a few times. The sample contains more than one DNA sequence encoding this CDR3. The chain links TRBV28 to TRBJ2-2; D remains unclear. This CDR3 has 13 amino acids. Trimming stripped 3 bases from V and 4 bases from J, with 6 bases between. Germline values: CDR1 MDHEN, CDR2 SYDVKM. The CDR3 loop reads CASSFRGTGELFF. In nucleotides, the CDR3 is TGTGCCAGCAGTTTCAGAGGCACCGGGGAGCTGTTTTTT.

The chain couples TRBV9 to TRBJ2-5, with 7 bases that match TRBD2. Germline-derived CDR1 and CDR2 are SGDLS and YYNGEE. Losses at the gene ends were 0 bases for V and 3 bases for J; bases not matched to a gene: 5. There are 15 residues in the CDR3. CDR3 DNA: TGTGCCAGCAGCGTAGGATGGACTAGGGAAGAGACCCAGTACTTC. Its protein product is CASSVGWTREETQYF.